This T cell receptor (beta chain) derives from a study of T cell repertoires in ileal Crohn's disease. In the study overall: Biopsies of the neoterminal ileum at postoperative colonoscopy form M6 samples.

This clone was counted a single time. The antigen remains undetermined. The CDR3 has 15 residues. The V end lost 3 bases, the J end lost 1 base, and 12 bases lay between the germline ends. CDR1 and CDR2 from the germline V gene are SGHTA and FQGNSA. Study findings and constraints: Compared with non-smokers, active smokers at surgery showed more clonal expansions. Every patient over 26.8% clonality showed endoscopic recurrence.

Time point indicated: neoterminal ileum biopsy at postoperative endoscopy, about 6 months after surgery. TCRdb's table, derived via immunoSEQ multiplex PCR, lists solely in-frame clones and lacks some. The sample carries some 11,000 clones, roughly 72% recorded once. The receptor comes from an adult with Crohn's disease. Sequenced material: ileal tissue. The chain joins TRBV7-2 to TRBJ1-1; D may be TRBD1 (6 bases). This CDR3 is CASSLNRATNTEAFF. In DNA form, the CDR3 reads TGTGCCAGCAGCTTGAACAGGGCGACGAACACTGAAGCTTTCTTT.